The 28 T cell receptor beta chains given below trace back to one sample, sequenced in a study of cytotoxic CD8 clonotypes in ibrutinib-treated CLL. Libraries were prepared by immunoSEQ multiplex PCR; TCRdb keeps only in-frame clonotypes and omits some of them. The table records fewer than 25,000 clones, approximately 77% of them present only once. This sample comprised PBMCs, obtained before ibrutinib treatment. The origin of the receptors is a human donor with chronic lymphocytic leukemia.

This clone was counted a single time. The chain combines TRBV9 with TRBJ1-5; possibly TRBD1 for D (5 bases). CDR1 SGDLS and CDR2 YYNGEE come from the germline V gene. The CDR3 runs to 15 residues. Trimming shortened V by 3 bases and J by 0 bases, and 10 bases separated the two germline ends. Written as DNA, the CDR3 is TGTGCCAGCAGCGGGGGGGATTATAGCAATCAGCCCCAGCATTTT. It specifies CASSGGDYSNQPQHF. Full variable domain (rest looked up from reference TRBV9 and TRBJ1-5): DSGVTQTPKHLITATGQRVTLRCSPRSGDLSVYWYQQSLDQGLQFLIQYYNGEERAKGNILERFSAQQFPDLHSELNLSSLELGDSALYFCASSGGDYSNQPQHFGDGTRLSIL.

The chain couples TRBV7-3 to TRBJ1-1; no clear D. Trimming took 0 bases from V and 12 from J, leaving 20 bases between them. Germline V gives CDR1 SGHTA, CDR2 FQGTGA. CDR3 size: 15 residues. CDR3 region: CASSLTPGVPGSSFF. The CDR3 bases are TGTGCCAGCAGCTTAACCCCAGGAGTGCCAGGCTCCTCTTTCTTT. The full variable domain, its missing parts supplied by reference TRBV7-3 and TRBJ1-1, is GAGVSQTPSNKVTEKGKYVELRCDPISGHTALYWYRQSLGQGPEFLIYFQGTGAADDSGLPNDRFFAVRPEGSVSTLKIQRTERGDSAVYLCASSLTPGVPGSSFFGQGTRLTVV.

The chain recombines TRBV5-4 with TRBJ2-1; D gene ambiguous. CDR1 is SGHNT, CDR2 YYREEE, per germline (reference sequence). V was trimmed by 2 bases and J by 5 bases, leaving 8 bases between them. The CDR3 loop spans 13 amino acids. For the CDR3, the DNA is TGTGCCAGCAGCTTACGGTCCCACAATGAGCAGTTCTTC. Protein: CASSLRSHNEQFF.

The rearrangement joins TRBV9 to TRBJ2-5, with a tentative D call TRBD2 (5 bases). The CDR3 sequence is 15 residues long. With 1 base removed from V and 1 base from J, the gap between germline ends came to 11 bases. Germline lookup yields CDR1 SGDLS and CDR2 YYNGEE. The CDR3, as DNA: TGTGCCAGCAGCGTATTCGGGAACAGCCAAGAGACCCAGTACTTC. It encodes CASSVFGNSQETQYF.

The chain is built from TRBV5-6 and TRBJ2-2, with 8 bases identical to TRBD1. CDR3 length: 14 residues. CDR1 SGHDT and CDR2 YYEEEE come from the germline V gene. V gave up 3 bases and J gave up 6 bases; unmatched junction bases: 4. The CDR3 nucleotides read TGTGCCAGCAGCTCAGGACAGGGCTCCGGGGAGCTGTTTTTT. Translated: CASSSGQGSGELFF.

This clone has a single count. The rearrangement joins TRBV5-1 to TRBJ1-1, with a possible D match to TRBD1 (6 bases). CDR1 and CDR2 (germline): SGHRS, YFSETQ. V lost 0 bases and J 11 bases, leaving 14 bases between the germline ends. This CDR3 contains 13 residues. The CDR3 reads CASSLAGVPSAFF. The CDR3 nucleotides are TGCGCCAGCAGCTTGGCAGGGGTCCCCTCCGCTTTCTTT.

This clone occurred a few times. The chain is built from TRBV9 and TRBJ2-6, with D hard to call. The germline gives CDR1 SGDLS, CDR2 YYNGEE. V was cut by 0 bases and J by 0 bases, with 7 bases left in between. The CDR3 is 16 residues long. The CDR3 bases are TGTGCCAGCAGCGTAGATGTGGTCTCTGGGGCCAACGTCCTGACTTTC. It yields the protein CASSVDVVSGANVLTF.

V usage is TRBV19 and J usage is TRBJ1-5; no firm D call. The CDR3 runs to 12 residues. Germline V gives CDR1 LNHDA, CDR2 SQIVND (reference sequence). The V and J ends lost 7 bases and 3 bases respectively, with 7 bases between them. The CDR3 DNA follows: TGTGCCAGTATGGAGGTCAATCAGCCCCAGCATTTT. The encoded protein is CASMEVNQPQHF.

V usage is TRBV5-1 and J usage is TRBJ1-3; TRBD1 might be the D (6 bases). V was pared by 0 bases and J by 0 bases, with 10 bases between. This CDR3 comprises 16 residues. Germline lookup yields CDR1 SGHRS and CDR2 YFSETQ. The CDR3 here is CASSLEPDSSGNTIYF. The CDR3 DNA is TGCGCCAGCAGCTTGGAGCCGGACAGCTCTGGAAACACCATATATTTT.

The chain is built from TRBV19 and TRBJ1-1; the D is unclear. Germline V lookup: CDR1 LNHDA, CDR2 SQIVND (reference sequence). V was shortened by 5 bases and J by 1 base, with 11 bases between the two germline ends. This CDR3 has 14 residues. The CDR3 loop reads CASSSARRNTEAFF. Here the CDR3 DNA reads TGTGCCAGTAGTTCGGCCAGGCGGAACACTGAAGCTTTCTTT.

The chain uses TRBV5-1 and TRBJ1-3; 12 bases are a match to TRBD1. V lost 4 bases to trimming and J lost 0 bases; unmatched junction nucleotides: 5. The germline gives CDR1 SGHRS, CDR2 YFSETQ. The CDR3 covers 17 residues. CDR3 nucleotide sequence: TGCGCCAGCAGCCCAGGGACAGGGGGCAGCTCTGGAAACACCATATATTTT. It codes for CASSPGTGGSSGNTIYF.

J is TRBJ2-5 and V is TRBV18, with 7 positions matching TRBD2. This CDR3 spans 15 amino acids. V lost 3 bases to trimming and J lost 5 bases; unmatched junction nucleotides: 9. Germline CDR1 is KGHSH and CDR2 is LQKENI. CDR3 nucleotide sequence: TGTGCCAGCTCACCTGCGAGCGGGGTTGGGGAGACCCAGTACTTC. Its protein is CASSPASGVGETQYF. The full variable domain, completed using reference TRBV18 and TRBJ2-5, is NAGVMQNPRHLVRRRGQEARLRCSPMKGHSHVYWYRQLPEEGLKFMVYLQKENIIDESGMPKERFSAEFPKEGPSILRIQQVVRGDSAAYFCASSPASGVGETQYFGPGTRLLVL.

The genes are TRBV11-2 and TRBJ2-1; D remains unclear. This CDR3 is built from 15 residues. CDR1 and CDR2 from the germline V gene are SGHAT and FQNNGV. V gave up 5 bases and J gave up 3 bases, with 14 bases separating them. CDR3 coding DNA: TGTGCCAGCAGCGTTTTACTCGCGTACTACAATGAGCAGTTCTTC. Protein: CASSVLLAYYNEQFF.

CDR3 residues: CASSQQFHRANYGYTF. CDR3 sequence (DNA): TGTGCCAGCAGCCAACAATTTCACAGGGCGAACTATGGCTACACCTTC. This chain uses TRBV14 with TRBJ1-2, with D tentatively TRBD1 (6 bases). The CDR3 has 16 amino acids. Per germline, CDR1 SGHDN and CDR2 FVKESK. V lost 2 bases and J 2 bases, leaving 15 bases between the germline ends.

The chain joins TRBV7-2 to TRBJ2-6; TRBD1 matches 7 bases. Germline CDR1 and CDR2: SGHTA and FQGNSA. Trimming took 5 bases from V and 2 from J; bases not matched to a gene: 3. CDR3 length equals 15 residues. The CDR3 DNA follows: TGTGCCAGCAGCCGACAGGGAACTGGGGCCAACGTCCTGACTTTC. Its translation: CASSRQGTGANVLTF.

V gene TRBV7-2 combines with J gene TRBJ2-7; D gene unclear. V was pared by 5 bases and J by 3 bases, with 11 bases between. The CDR3 is 13 amino acids. Looked up from germline, CDR1 is SGHTA and CDR2 is FQGNSA. CDR3 in DNA: TGTGCCAGCAGCCGATCTGGAATCTACGAGCAGTACTTC. Translated: CASSRSGIYEQYF.

The rearrangement uses TRBV19 and TRBJ2-1, with unresolved D. The CDR3 consists of 13 residues. V gave up 7 bases and J gave up 0 bases, with 7 bases separating them. The germline CDR1 and CDR2 sequences are LNHDA and SQIVND (reference sequence). The CDR3 nucleotides are TGTGCCAGTACCGTAAACTCCTACAATGAGCAGTTCTTC. The encoded protein is CASTVNSYNEQFF.

Only a few counts were recorded for this clone. The gene calls are TRBV9 and TRBJ1-5, with D tentatively TRBD1 (5 bases). Germline CDR1 reads SGDLS; CDR2 reads YYNGEE. CDR3 length: 16 amino acids. Trimming cost V 4 bases and J 1 base, with 15 bases left between them. CDR3 in DNA: TGTGCCAGCAGCCGGGGGGAGAACCTAAGCAATCAGCCCCAGCATTTT. Protein sequence: CASSRGENLSNQPQHF.

This chain joins TRBV9 and TRBJ2-7, with 10 positions matching TRBD1. Unmatched junction bases numbered 4, after V lost 4 bases and J lost 3 bases. The CDR3 totals 14 residues. Germline CDR1 and CDR2: SGDLS and YYNGEE. The CDR3 region is CASSPRDRGYEQYF. In DNA, the CDR3 is TGTGCCAGCAGCCCCCGGGACAGGGGCTACGAGCAGTACTTC.

The chain uses TRBV7-9 and TRBJ2-3; TRBD1 agrees at 7 bases. The length of the CDR3 is 14 residues. Germline assignment: CDR1 SEHNR and CDR2 FQNEAQ (reference sequence). V lost 3 bases and J lost 5; bases outside the gene matches: 5. The CDR3: CASSFGQGEDTQYF. The CDR3 DNA is TGTGCCAGCAGCTTCGGCCAGGGGGAAGATACGCAGTATTTT.

The chain carries TRBV7-3 and TRBJ1-5; no definite D call. The CDR3 loop spans 14 amino acids. V dropped 5 bases and J dropped 4 bases, with 12 bases sitting between them. From germline, CDR1 is SGHTA and CDR2 FQGTGA. This CDR3 reads CASSPGSDNQPQHF. CDR3 bases: TGTGCCAGCAGCCCCGGAAGCGATAATCAGCCCCAGCATTTT.

This clone was seen a few times. The rearrangement links TRBV9 to TRBJ2-7, with D uncertain. Trimming took off 0 bases at V and 5 bases at J, with 15 bases between the two ends. Germline assignment: CDR1 SGDLS and CDR2 YYNGEE. The length of the CDR3 is 15 residues. The CDR3 DNA reads as TGTGCCAGCAGCGTAGGTCGCCAAAGCTTCGACGAGCAGTACTTC. Protein product: CASSVGRQSFDEQYF.

This clone is classed as large. The chain has TRBV7-6 and TRBJ1-2; weak D call: TRBD1 (5 bases). Germline V gene sequence: CDR1 SGHVS, CDR2 FNYEAQ. V was clipped by 5 bases and J by 2 bases, with 9 bases between them. The CDR3 is 13 amino acids. Written as DNA, the CDR3 is TGTGCCAGCAGCAACAGGACGAACTATGGCTACACCTTC. It specifies CASSNRTNYGYTF.

The chain carries TRBV12-5 and TRBJ2-7; 9 bases match TRBD2. CDR1 is LGHNT, CDR2 FRNRAP, per germline. V lost 5 bases to trimming and J lost 2 bases; unmatched junction nucleotides: 19. This CDR3 has 19 residues. Here the CDR3 DNA reads TGTGCTAGTGGTAAACCTGGGGGGCTGTTGGGGACTAGCACCTACGAGCAGTACTTC. It specifies CASGKPGGLLGTSTYEQYF.

The chain uses TRBV28 and TRBJ2-1; D is perhaps TRBD2 (5 bases). CDR1 is MDHEN and CDR2 is SYDVKM in the germline V gene. The CDR3 covers 13 residues. The germline V and J ends were trimmed by 5 bases and 9 bases, with 14 bases remaining between them. The CDR3 DNA follows: TGTGCCAGCAGTCTGGACTGGCCCAGTGAGCAGTTCTTC. This sequence encodes CASSLDWPSEQFF.

The chain employs TRBV11-3 and TRBJ1-3, with D perhaps TRBD1 (6 bases). The germline V and J ends were trimmed by 5 bases and 4 bases, with 9 bases remaining between them. The CDR3 sequence is 13 residues long. Germline V gene data show CDR1 as SGHNT and CDR2 as YENEEA. The CDR3 sequence: CASSRGAGNTIYF. For the CDR3, the DNA is TGTGCCAGCAGCCGGGGGGCAGGAAACACCATATATTTT.

The chain joins TRBV28 to TRBJ2-7; D is unresolved. Germline V gene data show CDR1 as MDHEN and CDR2 as SYDVKM. Trimming removed 7 bases from V and 3 bases from J, with 22 bases in between. This CDR3 has 16 residues. Written as DNA, the CDR3 is TGTGCCAGCAAAGGGATCGCCCGGCAATATAACTACGAGCAGTACTTC. Encoded protein: CASKGIARQYNYEQYF.

In regard to this clone: Additional DNA sequences in this sample encode the identical CDR3. This chain connects TRBV6-5 to TRBJ2-2; TRBD1 agrees at 8 bases. The germline V gene has CDR1 MNHEY and CDR2 SVGAGI. This CDR3 has 13 residues. V gave up 8 bases and J gave up 5 bases; unmatched junction bases: 4. Here the CDR3 reads CASQGAGTGELFF. CDR3 DNA sequence: TGTGCCAGCCAGGGGGCAGGGACCGGGGAGCTGTTTTTT.